The 22 T cell receptor beta chains in this list originate from one sample, sequenced in a study of T cell responses to AZD1222 COVID-19 vaccine. Produced via immunoSEQ multiplex PCR; TCRdb's table is partial and in-frame only. The data contain 150,000 to 200,000 clones, 88% of them seen just once; the ten biggest clones take up around a tenth. The sequencing here drew on peripheral blood, taken 28 days after the second AZD1222 dose. The receptors derive from an adult who received the AZD1222 COVID-19 vaccine.

The rearrangement joins TRBV14 to TRBJ1-1; D remains unclear. The V gene's germline CDR1 is SGHDN and CDR2 FVKESK. Deletions cut 3 bases from V and 5 bases from J, with 13 bases between. The CDR3 length is 14 residues. The CDR3 DNA reads as TGTGCCAGCAGCCAGGGCGGCCGGGGAACTGAAGCTTTCTTT. Translated, it gives CASSQGGRGTEAFF. The full variable domain, its missing parts supplied by reference TRBV14 and TRBJ1-1, is EAGVTQFPSHSVIEKGQTVTLRCDPISGHDNLYWYRRVMGKEIKFLLHFVKESKQDESGMPNNRFLAERTGGTYSTLKVQPAELEDSGVYFCASSQGGRGTEAFFGQGTRLTVV.

This clone was seen a handful of times. The gene calls are TRBV6-5 and TRBJ1-2; 7 bases agree with TRBD1. The CDR3 length is 14 residues. Germline CDR1 reads MNHEY; CDR2 reads SVGAGI. The ends lost 4 bases at V and 4 bases at J; junction bases unmatched: 6. The CDR3 bases are TGTGCCAGCAGTTCCCGACAGGGCCTCTATGGCTACACCTTC. Translation: CASSSRQGLYGYTF.

The chain employs TRBV5-4 and TRBJ1-1, with D unclear. The V and J ends lost 4 bases and 0 bases respectively, with 13 bases between them. The CDR3 is 15 amino acids. In germline, CDR1 is SGHNT, CDR2 YYREEE (reference sequence). The CDR3 coding sequence is TGTGCCAGCAGCCGACCGGACGGATTGAACACTGAAGCTTTCTTT. Its translation is CASSRPDGLNTEAFF.

The chain couples TRBV6-5 to TRBJ2-7, with D tentatively TRBD1 (6 bases). This CDR3 spans 14 amino acids. Germline CDR1 and CDR2: MNHEY and SVGAGI. The V and J ends lost 4 bases and 3 bases respectively, with 13 bases between them. CDR3 sequence reads: CASSLETGNYEQYF. The DNA of the CDR3 is TGTGCCAGCAGTTTAGAGACAGGAAACTACGAGCAGTACTTC.

The chain combines TRBV6-5 with TRBJ1-5; the D is unclear. This CDR3 is built from 15 residues. CDR1 is MNHEY, CDR2 SVGAGI, per germline. V was clipped by 7 bases and J by 0 bases, with 13 bases between them. The CDR3 reads CASTVTRPSNQPQHF. In DNA, the CDR3 is TGTGCCAGCACTGTGACAAGACCTAGCAATCAGCCCCAGCATTTT.

The V call is TRBV2, the J call TRBJ1-6; D gene ambiguous. The V gene's germline CDR1 is SNHLY and CDR2 FYNNEI. V was cut by 7 bases and J by 6 bases, with 10 bases left in between. The CDR3 is 13 residues long. The CDR3 DNA reads as TGTGCCAGCACAACGGACGGTAATTCACCCCTCCACTTT. Translated: CASTTDGNSPLHF. The variable domain in full, completed from reference TRBV2 and TRBJ1-6, reads EPEVTQTPSHQVTQMGQEVILRCVPISNHLYFYWYRQILGQKVEFLVSFYNNEISEKSEIFDDQFSVERPDGSNFTLKIRSTKLEDSAMYFCASTTDGNSPLHFGNGTRLTVT.

J is TRBJ1-1 and V is TRBV5-1; 10 bases align to TRBD1. The V and J ends lost 4 bases and 6 bases, in that order; junction bases with no gene match: 15. Germline V gene lookup returns CDR1 SGHRS and CDR2 YFSETQ. The CDR3 consists of 17 residues. The CDR3 DNA reads as TGCGCCAGCAGCCAACCGGGACAGGGGACCCCCAAGGCTGAAGCTTTCTTT. This translates into CASSQPGQGTPKAEAFF. The whole variable domain, remainder taken from reference TRBV5-1 and TRBJ1-1, is KAGVTQTPRYLIKTRGQQVTLSCSPISGHRSVSWYQQTPGQGLQFLFEYFSETQRNKGNFPGRFSGRQFSNSRSEMNVSTLELGDSALYLCASSQPGQGTPKAEAFFGQGTRLTVV.

The chain carries TRBV5-1 and TRBJ1-2; 10 nucleotides line up with TRBD1. The CDR3 is 15 amino acids. The germline CDR1 and CDR2 sequences are SGHRS and YFSETQ. Unmatched junction bases numbered 4, after V lost 3 bases and J lost 2 bases. CDR3 in DNA: TGCGCCAGCAGCTCGACAGGGGGCTTAAACTATGGCTACACCTTC. Its translation is CASSSTGGLNYGYTF. Complete variable domain (other parts from reference TRBV5-1 and TRBJ1-2): KAGVTQTPRYLIKTRGQQVTLSCSPISGHRSVSWYQQTPGQGLQFLFEYFSETQRNKGNFPGRFSGRQFSNSRSEMNVSTLELGDSALYLCASSSTGGLNYGYTFGSGTRLTVV.

This clone is a singleton in its sample. The chain recombines TRBV6-2 or TRBV6-3 with TRBJ1-1; maybe TRBD1 (5 bases). Germline CDR1 MNHEY, CDR2 SVGEGT. V shed 0 bases and J shed 3 bases, with 11 bases lying between them. The CDR3 runs 15 residues. CDR3 in amino acids: CASSYSGGPYTEAFF. In nucleotides, the CDR3 is TGTGCCAGCAGTTACTCTGGGGGTCCCTACACTGAAGCTTTCTTT.

The chain uses TRBV19 and TRBJ1-5, with 10 positions matching TRBD1. CDR3 size: 16 residues. Germline V lookup: CDR1 LNHDA, CDR2 SQIVND (reference sequence). The trim removed 4 bases at V and 4 bases at J, leaving 7 bases unmatched. This CDR3 reads CASSKDRGIRNQPQHF. CDR3 coding DNA: TGTGCCAGTAGTAAGGACAGGGGGATACGGAATCAGCCCCAGCATTTT.

The V call is TRBV6-2 or TRBV6-3, the J call TRBJ2-5; TRBD1 aligns across 8 bases. The trim removed 4 bases at V and 5 bases at J, leaving 6 bases unmatched. The germline V gene has CDR1 MNHEY and CDR2 SVGEGT. The CDR3 spans 14 residues. CDR3 region: CASSSVRTGETQYF. The CDR3 DNA follows: TGTGCCAGCAGTTCCGTACGGACAGGGGAGACCCAGTACTTC.

This chain links TRBV4-3 with TRBJ2-1; TRBD1 matches 11 bases. Per the germline V gene, CDR1 is LGHNA and CDR2 is YSLEER. The junction had 7 bases not matched to a gene; V was cut back by 0 bases and J by 6 bases. The CDR3 covers 17 residues. CDR3 bases: TGCGCCAGCAGCCAAGATCCCGGACAGGGGGCTTCCAATGAGCAGTTCTTC. Protein sequence: CASSQDPGQGASNEQFF.

The CDR3 region is CASSLDGGGVTEAFF. In DNA, the CDR3 is TGTGCCAGCAGCTTGGATGGGGGTGGCGTCACTGAAGCTTTCTTT. The chain is built from TRBV5-4 and TRBJ1-1, with D perhaps matching TRBD1 (5 bases). CDR1 is SGHNT and CDR2 is YYREEE in the germline V gene (reference sequence). The CDR3 contains 15 residues. Trimming took 0 bases from V and 4 from J, leaving 13 bases between them.

This clone was detected only a few times. The chain has TRBV5-4 and TRBJ1-2; 7 bases are a match to TRBD1. The V gene's germline CDR1 is SGHNT and CDR2 YYREEE (reference sequence). The CDR3 runs 15 residues. Germline trimming cut 4 bases from V and 1 base from J; bases unmatched to any gene: 7. The CDR3 sequence is CASSPPDRINYGYTF. The CDR3 bases are TGTGCCAGCAGCCCCCCGGACAGGATTAACTATGGCTACACCTTC.

V gene TRBV3-1 (or the pseudogene TRBV3-2) combines with J gene TRBJ1-1; D not resolved. CDR1 is LGHDT, CDR2 YNNKEL, per germline (reference sequence). Deletions cut 4 bases from V and 6 bases from J, with 15 bases between. The CDR3 runs 14 residues. CDR3: CASSPTILPAEAFF. The CDR3 DNA reads TGTGCCAGCAGCCCGACCATACTACCCGCTGAAGCTTTCTTT.

The chain combines TRBV2 with TRBJ1-5; the D is unclear. Germline CDR1 reads SNHLY; CDR2 reads FYNNEI. Deletions cut 7 bases from V and 6 bases from J, with 13 bases between. This CDR3 has 13 amino acids. The CDR3 DNA is TGTGCCAGCAAGTTCGGGGAAGGTCAGCCCCAGCATTTT. As protein: CASKFGEGQPQHF.

This sequence joins TRBV7-2 and TRBJ1-1; D unresolved. From germline, CDR1 is SGHTA and CDR2 FQGNSA. The CDR3 totals 14 residues. Trimming cost V 3 bases and J 1 base, with 9 bases left between them. CDR3 loop: CASSLTPQNTEAFF. CDR3 DNA sequence: TGTGCCAGCAGCTTGACACCTCAGAACACTGAAGCTTTCTTT. Supplemented by reference TRBV7-2 and TRBJ1-1, the full variable domain reads GAGVSQSPSNKVTEKGKDVELRCDPISGHTALYWYRQSLGQGLEFLIYFQGNSAPDKSGLPSDRFSAERTGGSVSTLTIQRTQQEDSAVYLCASSLTPQNTEAFFGQGTRLTVV.

The rearrangement joins TRBV6-5 to TRBJ1-3; D is ambiguous. CDR3 length: 14 residues. Trimming cost V 5 bases and J 1 base, with 9 bases left between them. Germline V gene sequence: CDR1 MNHEY, CDR2 SVGAGI. DNA for the CDR3: TGTGCCAGCAGTCTACCAGATTCTGGAAACACCATATATTTT. Translating it yields CASSLPDSGNTIYF.

Only one count was recorded for this clone. Sequence at one end of the junction differs from germline and may be a read error. The chain employs TRBV6-1 and TRBJ2-7; D gene ambiguous. Germline values: CDR1 MNHNS, CDR2 SASEGT. This CDR3 contains 15 residues. Here the CDR3 DNA reads TGTGCCAGCAGAGAAGATTGGACCCCCTCCTACGAGCAGTACTTC. Protein product: CASREDWTPSYEQYF.

A few counts support this clone. CDR3 protein: CASSVLSSGDRYNEQFF. CDR3 coding DNA: TGTGCCAGCAGCGTATTGTCTAGCGGGGATCGCTACAATGAGCAGTTCTTC. This chain links TRBV9 with TRBJ2-1; TRBD2 agrees at 9 bases. The CDR3 runs 17 residues. Trimming removed 1 base from V and 3 bases from J; junction bases left unmatched: 8. Per the germline V gene, CDR1 is SGDLS and CDR2 is YYNGEE.

This clone was detected a few times. For the CDR3, the DNA is TGTGCCAGCAGCCCCGGGCACCTTCCCTACGAGCAGTACTTC. Translating it yields CASSPGHLPYEQYF. The chain employs TRBV14 and TRBJ2-7; D unresolved. CDR3 length: 14 amino acids. The germline V gene has CDR1 SGHDN and CDR2 FVKESK. Trimming pared 4 bases from V and 2 bases from J, leaving 12 bases between.

The genes are TRBV5-4 and TRBJ2-1, with 8 nucleotides matching TRBD2. J lost 4 bases, V lost 1 base, and 7 bases had no gene match. This CDR3 contains 16 residues. Germline CDR1 SGHNT, CDR2 YYREEE (reference sequence). The CDR3 loop is CASSLQSTSGYNEQFF. CDR3 DNA sequence: TGTGCCAGCAGCTTGCAATCCACTAGCGGATACAATGAGCAGTTCTTC.